The present T cell receptor (beta chain) was sequenced within a study of beta chain features in type 1 diabetes. This clone has a handful of counts. All of the isolated RNA was reverse transcribed, so expressed TCRB transcripts were sequenced. The table came from immunoSEQ multiplex PCR; TCRdb's copy has only in-frame clones and leaves some out. The sample has hundreds of thousands of clones, approximately 10% seen once; the top ten hold 0.046%. The germline V gene has CDR1 SEHNR and CDR2 FQNEAQ (reference sequence). V was clipped by 6 bases and J by 9 bases; unmatched bases: 16. CDR3 length equals 15 residues.

The sample was naive CD4+ T cells from blood. This chain links TRBV7-9 with TRBJ2-5; 7 bases fit TRBD2. This receptor was obtained from a woman aged 18-29 years in good health. In nucleotides, the CDR3 is TGTGCCAGCAGTGTGGTAGCGGGTCCCCCCCGGGCCCAGTACTTC. It yields the protein CASSVVAGPPRAQYF.